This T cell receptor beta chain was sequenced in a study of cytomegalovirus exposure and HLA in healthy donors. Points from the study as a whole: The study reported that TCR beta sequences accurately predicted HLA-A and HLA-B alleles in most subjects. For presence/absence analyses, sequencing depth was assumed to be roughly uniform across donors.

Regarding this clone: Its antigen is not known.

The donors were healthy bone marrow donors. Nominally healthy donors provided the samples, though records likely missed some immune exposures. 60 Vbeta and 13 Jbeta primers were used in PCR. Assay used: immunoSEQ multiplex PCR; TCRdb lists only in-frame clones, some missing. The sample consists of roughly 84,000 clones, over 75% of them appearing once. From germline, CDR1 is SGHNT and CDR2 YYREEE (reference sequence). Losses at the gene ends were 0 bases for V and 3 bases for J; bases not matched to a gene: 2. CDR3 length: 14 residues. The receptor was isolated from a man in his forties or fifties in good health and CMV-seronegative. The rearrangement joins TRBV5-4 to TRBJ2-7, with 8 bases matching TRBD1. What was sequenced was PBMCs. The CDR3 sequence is CASSLGDRYYEQYF. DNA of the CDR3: TGTGCCAGCAGCTTGGGGGACAGGTACTACGAGCAGTACTTC.